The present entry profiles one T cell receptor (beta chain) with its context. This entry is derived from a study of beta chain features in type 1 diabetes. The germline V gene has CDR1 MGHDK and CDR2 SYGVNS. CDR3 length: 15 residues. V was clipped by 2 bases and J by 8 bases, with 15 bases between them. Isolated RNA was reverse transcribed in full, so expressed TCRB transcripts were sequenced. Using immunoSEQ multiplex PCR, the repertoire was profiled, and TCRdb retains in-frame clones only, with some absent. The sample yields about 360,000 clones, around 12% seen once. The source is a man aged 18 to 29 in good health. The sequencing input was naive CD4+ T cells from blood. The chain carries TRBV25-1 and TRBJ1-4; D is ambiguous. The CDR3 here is CASSERWQREEKLFF. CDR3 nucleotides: TGTGCCAGCAGTGAAAGATGGCAGAGGGAGGAAAAACTGTTTTTT.